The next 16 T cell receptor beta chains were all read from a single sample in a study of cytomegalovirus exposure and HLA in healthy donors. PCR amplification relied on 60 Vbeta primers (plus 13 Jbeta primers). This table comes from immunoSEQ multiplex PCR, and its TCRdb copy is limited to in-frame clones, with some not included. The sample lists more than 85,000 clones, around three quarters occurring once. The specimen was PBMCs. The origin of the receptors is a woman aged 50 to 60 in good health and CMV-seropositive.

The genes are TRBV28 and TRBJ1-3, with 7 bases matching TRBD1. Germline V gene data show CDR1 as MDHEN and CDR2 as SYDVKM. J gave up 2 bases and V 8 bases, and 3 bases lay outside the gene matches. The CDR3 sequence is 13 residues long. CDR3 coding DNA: TGTGCCAGCGTCGGACAGGCTGGAAACACCATATATTTT. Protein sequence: CASVGQAGNTIYF.

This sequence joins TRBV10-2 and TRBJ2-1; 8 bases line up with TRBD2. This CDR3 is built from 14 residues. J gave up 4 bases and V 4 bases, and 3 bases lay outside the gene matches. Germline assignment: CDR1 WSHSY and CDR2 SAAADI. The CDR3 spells CASSVRGGYNEQFF. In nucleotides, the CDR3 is TGCGCCAGCAGTGTACGGGGGGGGTACAATGAGCAGTTCTTC.

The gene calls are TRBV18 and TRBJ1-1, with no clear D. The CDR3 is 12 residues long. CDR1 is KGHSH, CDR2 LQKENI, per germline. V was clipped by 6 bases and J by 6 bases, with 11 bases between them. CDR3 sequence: CASSREMAEAFF. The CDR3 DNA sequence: TGTGCCAGCTCTAGGGAGATGGCTGAAGCTTTCTTT. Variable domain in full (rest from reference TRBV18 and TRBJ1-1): NAGVMQNPRHLVRRRGQEARLRCSPMKGHSHVYWYRQLPEEGLKFMVYLQKENIIDESGMPKERFSAEFPKEGPSILRIQQVVRGDSAAYFCASSREMAEAFFGQGTRLTVV.

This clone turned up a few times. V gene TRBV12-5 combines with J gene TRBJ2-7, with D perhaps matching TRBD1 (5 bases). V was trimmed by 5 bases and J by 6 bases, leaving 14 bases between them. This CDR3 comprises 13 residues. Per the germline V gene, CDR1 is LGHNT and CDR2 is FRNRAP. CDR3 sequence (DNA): TGTGCTAGTGGTCTGACAGCTAACTCCGAGCAGTACTTC. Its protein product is CASGLTANSEQYF.

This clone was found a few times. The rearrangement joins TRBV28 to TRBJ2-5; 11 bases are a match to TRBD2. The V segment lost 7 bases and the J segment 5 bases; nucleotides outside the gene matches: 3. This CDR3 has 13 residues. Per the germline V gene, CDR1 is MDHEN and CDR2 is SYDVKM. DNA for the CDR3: TGTGCCAGCAAACTAGCGGGAGTTGAGACCCAGTACTTC. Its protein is CASKLAGVETQYF.

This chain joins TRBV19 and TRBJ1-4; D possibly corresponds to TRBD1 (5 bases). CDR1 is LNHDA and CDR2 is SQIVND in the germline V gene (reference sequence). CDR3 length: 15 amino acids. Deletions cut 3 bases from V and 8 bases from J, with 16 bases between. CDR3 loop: CASSIPGPGGEKLFF. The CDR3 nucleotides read TGTGCCAGTAGTATCCCTGGCCCTGGGGGGGAAAAACTGTTTTTT.

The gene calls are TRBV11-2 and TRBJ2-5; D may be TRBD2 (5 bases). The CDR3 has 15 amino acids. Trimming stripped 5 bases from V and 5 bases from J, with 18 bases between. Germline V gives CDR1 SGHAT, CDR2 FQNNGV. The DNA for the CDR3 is TGTGCCAGCAGCGGGCCGCGGGCACCGTGGGAGACCCAGTACTTC. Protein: CASSGPRAPWETQYF.

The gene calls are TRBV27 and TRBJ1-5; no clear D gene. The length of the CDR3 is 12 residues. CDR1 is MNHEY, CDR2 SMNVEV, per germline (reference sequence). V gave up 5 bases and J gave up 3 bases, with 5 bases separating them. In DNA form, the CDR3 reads TGTGCCAGCAGTCCCTCCAATCAGCCCCAGCATTTT. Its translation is CASSPSNQPQHF.

The CDR3 coding sequence is TGCGCCAGCAGCCAAGAACAGCGGGGGGCCTACAATGAGCAGTTCTTC. This encodes CASSQEQRGAYNEQFF. V and J are TRBV4-1 and TRBJ2-1, with 9 nucleotides matching TRBD2. The junction had 2 bases not matched to a gene; V was cut back by 0 bases and J by 2 bases. Germline assignment: CDR1 MGHRA and CDR2 YSYEKL. The CDR3 is made up of 16 amino acids.

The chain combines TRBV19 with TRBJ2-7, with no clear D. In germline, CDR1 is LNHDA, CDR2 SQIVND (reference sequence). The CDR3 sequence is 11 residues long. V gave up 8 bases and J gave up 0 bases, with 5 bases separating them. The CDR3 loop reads CASANSYEQYF. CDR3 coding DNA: TGTGCCAGTGCGAACTCCTACGAGCAGTACTTC.

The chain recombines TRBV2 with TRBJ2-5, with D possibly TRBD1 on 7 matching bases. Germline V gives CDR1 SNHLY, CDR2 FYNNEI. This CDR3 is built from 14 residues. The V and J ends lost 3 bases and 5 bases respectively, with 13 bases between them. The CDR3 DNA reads TGTGCCAGCAGTGAGTTCAGGGGGAGGGAGACCCAGTACTTC. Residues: CASSEFRGRETQYF.

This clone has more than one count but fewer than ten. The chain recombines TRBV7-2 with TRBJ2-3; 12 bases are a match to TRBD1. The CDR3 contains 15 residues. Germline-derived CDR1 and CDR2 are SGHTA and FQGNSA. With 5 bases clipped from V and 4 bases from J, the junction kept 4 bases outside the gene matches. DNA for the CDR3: TGTGCCAGCAGCCGGGACAGGGGGCGGGCAGATACGCAGTATTTT. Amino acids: CASSRDRGRADTQYF.

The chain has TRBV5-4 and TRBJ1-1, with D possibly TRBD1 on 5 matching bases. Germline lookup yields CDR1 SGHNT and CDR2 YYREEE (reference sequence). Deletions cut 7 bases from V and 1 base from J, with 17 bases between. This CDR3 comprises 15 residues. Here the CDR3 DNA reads TGTGCCAGCTCCAACCCGGGACTTGGGAACACTGAAGCTTTCTTT. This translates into CASSNPGLGNTEAFF.

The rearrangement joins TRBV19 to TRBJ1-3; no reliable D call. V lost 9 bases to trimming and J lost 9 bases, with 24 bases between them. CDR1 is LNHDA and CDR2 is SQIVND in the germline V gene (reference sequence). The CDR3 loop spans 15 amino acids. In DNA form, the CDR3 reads TGTGCCAGCCATAGAACAGCGATCGAGGAGGGCACCATATATTTT. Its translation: CASHRTAIEEGTIYF.

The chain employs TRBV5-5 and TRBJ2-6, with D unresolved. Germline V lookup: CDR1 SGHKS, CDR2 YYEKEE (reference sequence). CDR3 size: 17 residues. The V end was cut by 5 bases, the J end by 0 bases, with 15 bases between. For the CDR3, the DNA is TGTGCCAGCAGTGCGAACCCTATTAACTCTGGGGCCAACGTCCTGACTTTC. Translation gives CASSANPINSGANVLTF.

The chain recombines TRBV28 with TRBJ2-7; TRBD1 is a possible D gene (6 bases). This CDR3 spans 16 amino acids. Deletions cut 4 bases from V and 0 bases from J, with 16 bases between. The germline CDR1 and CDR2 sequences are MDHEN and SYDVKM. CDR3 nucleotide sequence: TGTGCCAGCAGTTCCCCCGGGACAACCAGCTCCTACGAGCAGTACTTC. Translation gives CASSSPGTTSSYEQYF.